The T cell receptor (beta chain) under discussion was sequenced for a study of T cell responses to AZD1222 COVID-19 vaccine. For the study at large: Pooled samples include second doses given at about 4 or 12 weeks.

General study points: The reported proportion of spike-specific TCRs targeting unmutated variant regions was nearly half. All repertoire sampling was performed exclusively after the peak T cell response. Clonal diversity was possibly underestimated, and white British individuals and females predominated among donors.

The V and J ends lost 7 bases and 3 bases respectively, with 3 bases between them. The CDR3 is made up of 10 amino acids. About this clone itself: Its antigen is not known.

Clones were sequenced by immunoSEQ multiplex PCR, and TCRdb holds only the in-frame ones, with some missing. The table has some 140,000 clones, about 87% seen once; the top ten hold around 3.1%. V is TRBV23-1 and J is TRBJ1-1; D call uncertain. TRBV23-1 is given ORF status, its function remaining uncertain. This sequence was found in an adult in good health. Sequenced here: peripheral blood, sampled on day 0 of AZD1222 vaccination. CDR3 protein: CASIDTEAFF. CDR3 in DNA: TGCGCCAGCATTGACACTGAAGCTTTCTTT.